These 4 T cell receptor beta chains share one sample of origin, sequenced in a study of blood T cell repertoires in COVID-19. TCRdb's table, derived via immunoSEQ multiplex PCR, lists solely in-frame clones and lacks some. Of about 360,000 clones in the sample, 65% to 85% were seen once. Sequenced material: peripheral blood. Every receptor here comes from a young man with active or convalescent COVID-19.

This chain connects TRBV7-6 to TRBJ1-2; D ambiguous. The CDR3 sequence is 15 residues long. V was clipped by 7 bases and J by 3 bases, with 18 bases between them. Germline V gene data show CDR1 as SGHVS and CDR2 as FNYEAQ. This CDR3 reads CASTRRLGKDYGYTF. CDR3 DNA sequence: TGTGCCAGCACCCGGAGGCTGGGGAAGGACTATGGCTACACCTTC.

V is TRBV4-1 and J is TRBJ2-7; no firm D call. CDR1 MGHRA and CDR2 YSYEKL come from the germline V gene. The CDR3 runs to 17 residues. Trimming left V 1 base short and J 2 bases short, with 18 bases between. In DNA, the CDR3 is TGCGCCAGCAGCCAAGCGGGTAGGATCAGCAGAACCTACGAGCAGTACTTC. Encoded protein: CASSQAGRISRTYEQYF.

The chain is built from TRBV5-4 and TRBJ2-2; 10 bases line up with TRBD1. The CDR3 totals 16 residues. Germline CDR1 SGHNT, CDR2 YYREEE (reference sequence). With 1 base clipped from V and 1 base from J, the junction kept 1 base outside the gene matches. The CDR3 loop is CASSLWTGGNTGELFF. The CDR3 nucleotides read TGTGCCAGCAGCTTGTGGACAGGGGGGAACACCGGGGAGCTGTTTTTT.

V is TRBV11-2 and J is TRBJ2-7, with D maybe TRBD2 (7 bases). The germline CDR1 and CDR2 sequences are SGHAT and FQNNGV. The V end was cut by 5 bases, the J end by 6 bases, with 23 bases between. The CDR3 loop spans 16 amino acids. The CDR3 region has the DNA TGTGCCAGCAGCCTTACGGCACGGGGGGCCTGGGGCGAGCAGTACTTC. Protein product: CASSLTARGAWGEQYF. Together with reference TRBV11-2 and TRBJ2-7, the CDR3 gives the full variable domain: EAGVAQSPRYKIIEKRQSVAFWCNPISGHATLYWYQQILGQGPKLLIQFQNNGVVDDSQLPKDRFSAERLKGVDSTLKIQPAKLEDSAVYLCASSLTARGAWGEQYFGPGTRLTVT.